This TCR beta chain was captured by sequencing in a study of CXCR3-negative and CXCR3-positive naive CD8 T cells. The germline V gene has CDR1 MDHEN and CDR2 SYDVKM. CDR3 length: 16 amino acids. Through 5' RACE with UMI labels, the TRB cDNA libraries were prepared. TCRdb re-called the 5' RACE reads, yielding one record per CDR3 amino acid sequence without DNA. In total, the table holds about 120,000 distinct CDR3 sequences. Source material: naive CXCR3- CD8+ T cells from blood. Documented subset: CD45RO-CCR7+CD27+CD95- naive CD8+ T cells lacking CXCR3 (TNR3-). The chain recombines TRBV28 with TRBJ2-2; the TRBD1 assignment by TCRdb is unverifiable without DNA. This TCR came from a human donor in good health. Some clones in this sample may be carry-over from other donors' samples. CDR3 residues: CASSPRTGWGTGELFF.